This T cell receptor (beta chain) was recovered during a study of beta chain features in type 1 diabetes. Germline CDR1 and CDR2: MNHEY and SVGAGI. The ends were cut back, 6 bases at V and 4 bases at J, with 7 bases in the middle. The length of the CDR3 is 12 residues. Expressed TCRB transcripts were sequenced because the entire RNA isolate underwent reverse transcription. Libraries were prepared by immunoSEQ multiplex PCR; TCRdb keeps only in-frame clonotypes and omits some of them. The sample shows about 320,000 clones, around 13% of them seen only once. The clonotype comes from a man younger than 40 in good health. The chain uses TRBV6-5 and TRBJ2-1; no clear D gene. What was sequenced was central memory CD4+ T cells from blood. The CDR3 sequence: CASSSTYNEQFF. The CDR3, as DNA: TGTGCCAGCAGCTCGACATACAATGAGCAGTTCTTC.